This TCR beta chain was profiled in a study of HIV-infected patients and healthy controls. About 500 ng RNA was reverse transcribed with alpha and beta constant-region primers. Alpha and beta chain libraries were made separately by chain-specific third strand synthesis with multiplexing indices. Each cDNA molecule was barcoded, and a single primer pair amplified each chain. Ligation attached cDNA to a 5' RACE adapter that carried a random hexamer and SP2 site. TCRdb itself ran the 5' RACE reads through MiXCR, one entry per CDR3 protein. The sample has around 7,100 distinct CDR3 sequences; roughly 9.8% are singletons. V lost 5 bases and J lost 2, with 8 bases in between. The CDR3 covers 13 residues. Per germline, CDR1 SEHNR and CDR2 FQNEAQ (reference sequence). The repertoire came from unfractionated whole blood and reflected all unsorted peripheral T cells.

The sample was blood, taken before antiretroviral therapy. V usage is TRBV7-9 and J usage is TRBJ2-3, with TRBD1 as a possible D gene (5 bases). This sequence was found in an adult with HIV infection. The CDR3 here is CASSRQPTDTQYF. In DNA, the CDR3 is TGTGCCAGCAGCCGACAGCCCACAGATACGCAGTATTTT.